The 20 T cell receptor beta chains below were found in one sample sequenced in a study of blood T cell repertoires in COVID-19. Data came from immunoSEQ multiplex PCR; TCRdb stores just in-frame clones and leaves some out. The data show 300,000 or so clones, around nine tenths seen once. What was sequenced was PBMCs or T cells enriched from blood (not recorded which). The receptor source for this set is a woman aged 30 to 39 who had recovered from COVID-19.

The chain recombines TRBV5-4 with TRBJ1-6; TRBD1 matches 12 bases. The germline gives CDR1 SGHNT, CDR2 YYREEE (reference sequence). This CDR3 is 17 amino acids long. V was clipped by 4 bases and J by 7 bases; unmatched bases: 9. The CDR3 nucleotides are TGTGCCAGCAGCCTTTTACCGGGACAGGGGGCGAATTCACCCCTCCACTTT. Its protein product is CASSLLPGQGANSPLHF.

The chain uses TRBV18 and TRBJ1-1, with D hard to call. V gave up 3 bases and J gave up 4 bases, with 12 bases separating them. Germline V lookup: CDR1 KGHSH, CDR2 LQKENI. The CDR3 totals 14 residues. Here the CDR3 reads CASSPPTPGTEAFF. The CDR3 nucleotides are TGTGCCAGCTCACCTCCAACCCCGGGCACTGAAGCTTTCTTT.

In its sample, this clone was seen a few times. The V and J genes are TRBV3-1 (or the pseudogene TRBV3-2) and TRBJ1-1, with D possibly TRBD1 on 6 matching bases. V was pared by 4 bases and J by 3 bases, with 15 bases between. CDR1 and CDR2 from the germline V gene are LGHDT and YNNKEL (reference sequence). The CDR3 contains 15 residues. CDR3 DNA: TGTGCCAGCAGCCCTCGACTGACAGGCGACACTGAAGCTTTCTTT. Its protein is CASSPRLTGDTEAFF.

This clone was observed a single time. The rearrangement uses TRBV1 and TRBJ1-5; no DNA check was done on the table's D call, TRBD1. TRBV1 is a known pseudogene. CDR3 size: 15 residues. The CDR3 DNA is TGCACCAGCAGCCAAGAAGGGACAGAGAATCAGCCCCAGCATTTT. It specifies CTSSQEGTENQPQHF.

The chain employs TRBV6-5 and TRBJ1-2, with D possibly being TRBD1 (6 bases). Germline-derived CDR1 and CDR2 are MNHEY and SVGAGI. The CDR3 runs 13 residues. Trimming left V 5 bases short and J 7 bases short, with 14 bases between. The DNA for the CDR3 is TGTGCCAGCAGTACAGGGACCTCAGGTGGCTACACCTTC. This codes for CASSTGTSGGYTF.

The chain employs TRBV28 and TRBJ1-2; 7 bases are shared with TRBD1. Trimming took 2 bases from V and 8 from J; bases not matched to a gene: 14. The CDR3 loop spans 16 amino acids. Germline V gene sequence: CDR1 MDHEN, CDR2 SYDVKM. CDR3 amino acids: CASSLRGLGQGGGYTF. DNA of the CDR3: TGTGCCAGCAGTTTACGAGGTCTAGGGCAGGGGGGCGGCTACACCTTC.

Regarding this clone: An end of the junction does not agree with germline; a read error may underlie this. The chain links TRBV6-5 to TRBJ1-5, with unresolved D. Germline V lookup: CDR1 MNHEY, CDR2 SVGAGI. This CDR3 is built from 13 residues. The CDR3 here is CASSQLRNRPQHF. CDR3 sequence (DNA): TGTGCCAGCAGTCAGCTGCGGAATCGGCCCCAGCATTTT.

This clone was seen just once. The CDR3 DNA reads TGCGCCAGCAGCTTGGGAGCAGGGTTCACTGAAGCTTTCTTT. It encodes CASSLGAGFTEAFF. The chain couples TRBV5-1 to TRBJ1-1, with D maybe TRBD1 (5 bases). The CDR3 is 14 amino acids. The germline V and J ends were trimmed by 0 bases and 4 bases, with 10 bases remaining between them. CDR1 and CDR2 (germline): SGHRS, YFSETQ.

CDR3 residues: CASSQVILAGRTGELFF. The CDR3 DNA follows: TGTGCCAGCAGCCAAGTAATACTAGCGGGAAGGACCGGGGAGCTGTTTTTT. The rearrangement uses TRBV14 and TRBJ2-2; 10 nucleotides match TRBD2. From germline, CDR1 is SGHDN and CDR2 FVKESK. V shed 1 base and J 5 bases; nucleotides not matched to a gene: 7. There are 17 residues in the CDR3.

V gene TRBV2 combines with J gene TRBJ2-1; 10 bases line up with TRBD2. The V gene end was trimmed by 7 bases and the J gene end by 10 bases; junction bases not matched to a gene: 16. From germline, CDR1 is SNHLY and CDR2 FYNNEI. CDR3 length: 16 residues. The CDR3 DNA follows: TGTGCCAGCACATTGTCACGGACTAGCGGCCTCACCGAGCAGTTCTTC. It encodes CASTLSRTSGLTEQFF.

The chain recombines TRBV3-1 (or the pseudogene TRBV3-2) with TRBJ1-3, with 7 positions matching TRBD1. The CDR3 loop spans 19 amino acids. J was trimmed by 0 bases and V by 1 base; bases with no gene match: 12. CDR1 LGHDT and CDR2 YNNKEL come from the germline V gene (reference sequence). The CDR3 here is CASSQAWDSRTTSGNTIYF. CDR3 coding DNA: TGTGCCAGCAGCCAAGCTTGGGACAGCAGGACCACCTCTGGAAACACCATATATTTT.

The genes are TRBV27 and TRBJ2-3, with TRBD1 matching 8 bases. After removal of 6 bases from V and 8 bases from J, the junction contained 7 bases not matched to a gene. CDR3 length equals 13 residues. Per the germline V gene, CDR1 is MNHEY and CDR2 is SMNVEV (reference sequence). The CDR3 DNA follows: TGTGCCAGCAGCGGACAGGGCGCCCCTACGCAGTATTTT. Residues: CASSGQGAPTQYF.

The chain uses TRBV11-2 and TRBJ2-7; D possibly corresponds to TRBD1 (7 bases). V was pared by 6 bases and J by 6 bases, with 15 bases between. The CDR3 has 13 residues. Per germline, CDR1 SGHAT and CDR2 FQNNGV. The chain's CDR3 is CASSFQGGSEQYF. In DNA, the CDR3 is TGTGCCAGCAGTTTCCAGGGGGGTAGCGAGCAGTACTTC.

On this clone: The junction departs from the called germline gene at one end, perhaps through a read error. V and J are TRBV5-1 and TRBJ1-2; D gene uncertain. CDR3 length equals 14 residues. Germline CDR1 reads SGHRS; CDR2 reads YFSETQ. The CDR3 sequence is CASSLTRGRGPIKF. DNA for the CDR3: TGCGCCAGCAGCTTGACTAGAGGGCGCGGCCCCATAAAGTTC.

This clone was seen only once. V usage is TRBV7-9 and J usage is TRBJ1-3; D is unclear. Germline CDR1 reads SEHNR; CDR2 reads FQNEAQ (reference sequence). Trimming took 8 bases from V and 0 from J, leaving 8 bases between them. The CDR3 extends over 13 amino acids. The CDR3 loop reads CASVRSSGNTIYF. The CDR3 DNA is TGTGCCAGCGTCCGTAGCTCTGGAAACACCATATATTTT. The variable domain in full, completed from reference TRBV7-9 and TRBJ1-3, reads DTGVSQNPRHKITKRGQNVTFRCDPISEHNRLYWYRQTLGQGPEFLTYFQNEAQLEKSRLLSDRFSAERPKGSFSTLEIQRTEQGDSAMYLCASVRSSGNTIYFGEGSWLTVV.

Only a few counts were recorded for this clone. DNA for the CDR3: TGTGCCAGCAGCCATAATCTTCGGGGAGTCGATGGCTACACCTTC. Amino acids: CASSHNLRGVDGYTF. The chain has TRBV7-2 and TRBJ1-2; D gene unclear. Germline CDR1 reads SGHTA; CDR2 reads FQGNSA. There are 15 residues in the CDR3. V was trimmed by 5 bases and J by 6 bases, leaving 19 bases between them.

Here the CDR3 DNA reads TGTGCCAGCAGCATTATTTCCGGGAGGTTTCGGAACAATGAGCAGTTCTTC. Amino acid sequence: CASSIISGRFRNNEQFF. The chain uses TRBV21-1 and TRBJ2-1; the table names TRBD2, a call not compared with the DNA. TRBV21-1 is deemed a pseudogene. CDR3 length: 17 amino acids.

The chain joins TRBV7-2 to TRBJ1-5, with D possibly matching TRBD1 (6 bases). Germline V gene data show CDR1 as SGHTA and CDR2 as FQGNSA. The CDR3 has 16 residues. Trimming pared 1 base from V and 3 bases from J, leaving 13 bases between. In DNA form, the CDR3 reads TGTGCCAGCAGCTTAGTAGTGGCAGGGGCCAATCAGCCCCAGCATTTT. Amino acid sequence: CASSLVVAGANQPQHF.

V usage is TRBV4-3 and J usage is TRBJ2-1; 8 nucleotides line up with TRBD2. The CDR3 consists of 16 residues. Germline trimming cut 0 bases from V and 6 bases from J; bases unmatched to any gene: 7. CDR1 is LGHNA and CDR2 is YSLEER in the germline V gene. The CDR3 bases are TGCGCCAGCAGCCAAGATTTGGGACTAGGGGGCAATGAGCAGTTCTTC. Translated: CASSQDLGLGGNEQFF.

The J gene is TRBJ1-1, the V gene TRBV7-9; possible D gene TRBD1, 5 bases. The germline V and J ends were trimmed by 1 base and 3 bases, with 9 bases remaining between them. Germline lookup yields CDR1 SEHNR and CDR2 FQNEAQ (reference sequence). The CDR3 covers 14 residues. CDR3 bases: TGTGCCAGCAGCTTAGGACAGCCCGACACTGAAGCTTTCTTT. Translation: CASSLGQPDTEAFF.